The clone carrying this T cell receptor (beta chain) was counted at least ten times. Its antigen is not identified. The source of the sample is a study of spatial heterogeneity in lung cancer. Study observations and caveats: Tumor mutation count correlated with how many alpha and beta TCRs expanded intratumorally. Tracking of ubiquitous and regional nonsynonymous mutations by counts of ubiquitous and regional expanded TCRs, respectively, was seen.

All TCR cDNA molecules were individually tagged with a unique molecular identifier. Using its own MiXCR run on the 5' RACE reads, TCRdb lists one record per CDR3 protein. This table holds 20,000 to 30,000 distinct CDR3 sequences, 8.8% found once. Time point specified: sample taken at primary tumor resection. Frozen PBMC, nontumor lung or tumor provided whole RNA, which was sequenced unsorted. This TCR came from a male donor with early-stage non-small cell lung cancer. This specimen was lung tumor tissue, taken at surgery.

CDR3 nucleotide sequence: TGTGCCAGCAATGGGGTGGCGGGACCCTATAATTCACCCCTCCACTTT. Its translation is CASNGVAGPYNSPLHF. The chain links TRBV28 to TRBJ1-6, with D possibly matching TRBD1 (5 bases). CDR3 length: 16 residues. CDR1 is MDHEN and CDR2 is SYDVKM in the germline V gene. V was pared by 7 bases and J by 2 bases, with 15 bases between.